Each of the 27 T cell receptor beta chains below was sequenced from the same sample in a study of early T cells in non-severe SARS-CoV-2 infection. TCRdb used MiXCR to reprocess the 5' RACE reads, holding one entry per CDR3 protein. This table holds roughly 70,000 distinct CDR3 sequences, around 20% found once. The sample was whole blood, taken at baseline. The receptors derive from an adult who was a healthcare worker with PCR-confirmed SARS-CoV-2 infection or an uninfected control (not recorded which).

The rearrangement links TRBV18 to TRBJ1-1, with a weak D call TRBD1 (6 bases). Trimming stripped 3 bases from V and 3 bases from J, with 14 bases between. The germline gives CDR1 KGHSH, CDR2 LQKENI. The CDR3 is 15 amino acids. The CDR3 DNA follows: TGTGCCAGCTCACCTGGACAGTTTACTTACACTGAAGCTTTCTTT. Its protein is CASSPGQFTYTEAFF.

This clonotype showed up many times. The chain is built from TRBV7-8 and TRBJ2-2; 9 bases fit TRBD1. Losses at the gene ends were 1 base for V and 4 bases for J; bases not matched to a gene: 7. The CDR3 is 17 amino acids. CDR1 and CDR2 from the germline V gene are SGHVS and FQNEAQ. The CDR3 reads CASSLEAGQGGTGELFF. For the CDR3, the DNA is TGTGCCAGCAGCTTAGAAGCGGGACAGGGTGGCACCGGGGAGCTGTTTTTT. The full variable domain, in which reference TRBV7-8 and TRBJ2-2 provide the parts outside the CDR3, is GAGVSQSPRYKVAKRGQDVALRCDPISGHVSLFWYQQALGQGPEFLTYFQNEAQLDKSGLPSDRFFAERPEGSVSTLKIQRTQQEDSAVYLCASSLEAGQGGTGELFFGEGSRLTVL.

In regard to this clonotype: Possible read error: a much larger clone is one base away. The DNA for the CDR3 is TGTGCCAGCAGCGGGGACAGGAACACTGAAGCTTTCTTT. It yields the protein CASSGDRNTEAFF. This sequence joins TRBV7-2 and TRBJ1-1; 7 nucleotides agree with TRBD1. The CDR3 is 13 residues long. V was pared by 5 bases and J by 1 base, with 1 base of the junction left unmatched. The germline CDR1 and CDR2 sequences are SGHTA and FQGNSA.

The CDR3 is CAWSGYRGGTDTQYF. The DNA for the CDR3 is TGTGCCTGGAGTGGCTACAGGGGGGGGACAGATACGCAGTATTTT. The chain employs TRBV30 and TRBJ2-3, with D perhaps matching TRBD1 (8 bases). The germline V gene encodes CDR1 GTSNPN and CDR2 SVGIG (reference sequence). Trimming removed 1 base from V and 3 bases from J, with 14 bases in between. CDR3 size: 15 residues.

This sequence joins TRBV7-2 and TRBJ2-6; D not certain. The CDR3 runs 17 residues. V lost 0 bases to trimming and J lost 0 bases, with 9 bases between them. Germline V gene sequence: CDR1 SGHTA, CDR2 FQGNSA. The CDR3 loop is CASSLAHTGSGANVLTF. As DNA, the CDR3 is TGTGCCAGCAGCTTAGCCCATACCGGCTCTGGGGCCAACGTCCTGACTTTC. The full variable domain, with the rest looked up from reference TRBV7-2 and TRBJ2-6, is GAGVSQSPSNKVTEKGKDVELRCDPISGHTALYWYRQSLGQGLEFLIYFQGNSAPDKSGLPSDRFSAERTGGSVSTLTIQRTQQEDSAVYLCASSLAHTGSGANVLTFGAGSRLTVL.

This clonotype was seen at least ten times. The junction does not match germline at one end; this may be a read error. The chain couples TRBV11-2 to TRBJ2-7, with TRBD1 matching 7 bases. Germline CDR1 and CDR2: SGHAT and FQNNGV. The CDR3 loop spans 15 amino acids. CDR3 region: CASSLVPGQARPGNF. The CDR3 DNA follows: TGTGCCAGCAGCTTAGTCCCCGGACAGGCCCGCCCGGGTAACTTC.

This clonotype was counted a few times. The chain has TRBV9 and TRBJ2-3; D is possibly TRBD2 (5 bases). Germline V CDR1 and CDR2: SGDLS, YYNGEE. This CDR3 contains 15 residues. The V and J ends lost 0 bases and 2 bases respectively, with 10 bases between them. The CDR3 region has the DNA TGTGCCAGCAGCGTAGCAGGACTCTCCACAGATACGCAGTATTTT. Translating it yields CASSVAGLSTDTQYF.

The V call is TRBV18, the J call TRBJ2-1; 9 bases are a match to TRBD1. CDR3 length: 16 residues. The ends lost 3 bases at V and 6 bases at J; junction bases unmatched: 9. Germline assignment: CDR1 KGHSH and CDR2 LQKENI. As DNA, the CDR3 is TGTGCCAGCTCACCCTACAGGGGGCATACAAGCAATGAGCAGTTCTTC. It translates to CASSPYRGHTSNEQFF.

This clonotype was seen only a few times. J is TRBJ2-4 and V is TRBV4-1; 8 positions match TRBD2. The CDR3 has 17 amino acids. Germline V CDR1 and CDR2: MGHRA, YSYEKL. The junction had 7 bases not matched to a gene; V was cut back by 3 bases and J by 0 bases. The CDR3 coding sequence is TGCGCCAGCAGCCAGGTTACTAGCGGAAGAGCCAAAAACATTCAGTACTTC. Translated, it gives CASSQVTSGRAKNIQYF.

This chain joins TRBV4-1 and TRBJ2-1; D not certain. Germline V CDR1 and CDR2: MGHRA, YSYEKL. This CDR3 contains 15 residues. Trimming shortened V by 0 bases and J by 0 bases, and 6 bases separated the two germline ends. The DNA of the CDR3 is TGCGCCAGCAGCCAAGAATACACCTCCTACAATGAGCAGTTCTTC. Translation gives CASSQEYTSYNEQFF.

Details on this clonotype: A read error may produce the germline difference seen at one junction end. CDR3: CASSIAGGTDTQYF. The CDR3 coding sequence is TGTGCCAGCAGCATAGCGGGAGGCACCGATACGCAGTATTTT. The chain employs TRBV7-2 and TRBJ2-3; TRBD2 agrees at 10 bases. This CDR3 comprises 14 residues. Germline-derived CDR1 and CDR2 are SGHTA and FQGNSA.

V gene TRBV29-1 combines with J gene TRBJ2-1, with TRBD2 identical over 7 bases. Germline loops: CDR1 SQVTM, CDR2 ANQGSEA. Trimming at V came to 2 bases and at J to 3 bases, leaving 7 bases not matched to a gene. The length of the CDR3 is 15 residues. Here the CDR3 DNA reads TGCAGCGTTGAACTAGAGGGAGGGCACTACAATGAGCAGTTCTTC. Amino acid sequence: CSVELEGGHYNEQFF.

This clonotype has more than one count but fewer than ten. V is TRBV27 and J is TRBJ1-2; unclear D gene. The CDR3 runs to 13 residues. Trimming shortened V by 0 bases and J by 4 bases, and 6 bases separated the two germline ends. The V gene's germline CDR1 is MNHEY and CDR2 SMNVEV (reference sequence). This chain's CDR3 is CASSLSAFYGYTF. CDR3 in DNA: TGTGCCAGCAGTTTATCGGCTTTCTATGGCTACACCTTC.

In its sample, this clonotype was seen a few times. This chain connects TRBV10-3 to TRBJ2-3; no reliable D call. The CDR3 has 11 residues. Trimming took 0 bases from V and 5 from J, leaving 0 bases between them. Per germline, CDR1 ENHRY and CDR2 SYGVKD. CDR3 coding DNA: TGTGCCATCAGTGAGTCAGATACGCAGTATTTT. It is translated as CAISESDTQYF.

The chain has TRBV9 and TRBJ2-7, with D unclear. Germline V gene lookup returns CDR1 SGDLS and CDR2 YYNGEE. This CDR3 has 14 amino acids. V was shortened by 0 bases and J by 1 base, with 8 bases between the two germline ends. The DNA of the CDR3 is TGTGCCAGCAGCGTAGGTCCAGAATCCTACGAGCAGTACTTC. Its protein is CASSVGPESYEQYF.

This rearrangement joins TRBV20-1 to TRBJ2-5; 11 positions agree with TRBD2. Unmatched junction bases numbered 5, after V lost 3 bases and J lost 2 bases. Germline V CDR1 and CDR2: DFQATT, SNEGSKA (reference sequence). CDR3 length: 15 amino acids. CDR3 DNA: TGCAGTGCTAGCGGACTAGCGGGCGGACAAGAGACCCAGTACTTC. Translated, it gives CSASGLAGGQETQYF.

This clonotype was picked up a small number of times. The V call is TRBV6-5, the J call TRBJ1-6; TRBD1 matches 7 bases. In germline, CDR1 is MNHEY, CDR2 SVGAGI. This CDR3 region has 15 residues. Germline trimming cut 6 bases from V and 5 bases from J; bases unmatched to any gene: 7. The CDR3 nucleotides are TGTGCCAGCAGAGCGACAGGGCACGATAATTCACCCCTCCACTTT. Protein product: CASRATGHDNSPLHF.

The V call is TRBV13, the J call TRBJ1-1, with D unclear. The CDR3 has 14 amino acids. The germline V gene has CDR1 PRHDT and CDR2 FYEKMQ (reference sequence). The ends were cut back, 7 bases at V and 1 base at J, with 13 bases in the middle. The CDR3 sequence: CASTPAGGNTEAFF. In DNA form, the CDR3 reads TGTGCCAGCACCCCGGCAGGAGGGAACACTGAAGCTTTCTTT.

This clonotype was observed a few times. This chain links TRBV7-2 with TRBJ2-2, with D uncertain. The CDR3 runs to 16 residues. Per the germline V gene, CDR1 is SGHTA and CDR2 is FQGNSA. Trimming left V 1 base short and J 1 base short, with 10 bases between. CDR3 in amino acids: CASSLVAGRNTGELFF. CDR3 DNA sequence: TGTGCCAGCAGCTTAGTAGCTGGACGGAACACCGGGGAGCTGTTTTTT. The full variable domain, its missing parts supplied by reference TRBV7-2 and TRBJ2-2, is GAGVSQSPSNKVTEKGKDVELRCDPISGHTALYWYRQSLGQGLEFLIYFQGNSAPDKSGLPSDRFSAERTGGSVSTLTIQRTQQEDSAVYLCASSLVAGRNTGELFFGEGSRLTVL.

The chain links TRBV10-3 to TRBJ1-2, with 9 bases matching TRBD1. Germline V gene data show CDR1 as ENHRY and CDR2 as SYGVKD. V lost 11 bases to trimming and J lost 3 bases; unmatched junction nucleotides: 4. The CDR3 totals 12 residues. CDR3 amino acids: CAVGQGDYGYTF. The CDR3 DNA is TGTGCCGTGGGACAGGGAGACTATGGCTACACCTTC.

This clonotype was recorded only once. This CDR3 reads CSASRTGNTEAFF. In DNA, the CDR3 is TGCAGTGCTAGCCGGACAGGGAACACTGAAGCTTTCTTT. The V gene is TRBV20-1, the J gene TRBJ1-1, with 7 bases matching TRBD1. There are 13 residues in the CDR3. Germline V gives CDR1 DFQATT, CDR2 SNEGSKA (reference sequence). With V trimmed by 3 bases and J by 1 base, 2 bases remained unmatched.

This rearrangement joins TRBV7-2 to TRBJ1-4; D is undetermined. The CDR3 has 14 residues. Germline loops: CDR1 SGHTA, CDR2 FQGNSA. Trimming stripped 5 bases from V and 5 bases from J, with 12 bases between. The CDR3 DNA reads TGTGCCAGCAGCGATCGGAGCGGGAATGAAAAACTGTTTTTT. Translation: CASSDRSGNEKLFF.

This clonotype was recorded a few times. The chain recombines TRBV29-1 with TRBJ1-1; D may be TRBD1 (6 bases). The CDR3 is 15 residues long. Trimming shortened V by 6 bases and J by 0 bases, and 17 bases separated the two germline ends. The germline gives CDR1 SQVTM, CDR2 ANQGSEA. DNA for the CDR3: TGCAGCGTACCATCAGGGGCAAGGATGAACACTGAAGCTTTCTTT. Translating gives CSVPSGARMNTEAFF.

This clonotype was detected a few times. The V call is TRBV6-5, the J call TRBJ1-1; D gene ambiguous. The CDR3 has 16 amino acids. Trimming cost V 2 bases and J 3 bases, with 16 bases left between them. Germline CDR1 and CDR2: MNHEY and SVGAGI. CDR3 protein: CASSYGEGGRDTEAFF. DNA for the CDR3: TGTGCCAGCAGTTACGGTGAAGGAGGGAGGGACACTGAAGCTTTCTTT.

There are a few counts of this clonotype. V is TRBV2 and J is TRBJ2-7; tentatively, D is TRBD1 (5 bases). This CDR3 has 13 amino acids. The V end lost 5 bases, the J end lost 6 bases, and 14 bases lay between the germline ends. Germline V gene sequence: CDR1 SNHLY, CDR2 FYNNEI. The CDR3 loop reads CASSNQGVREQYF. The CDR3 DNA reads TGTGCCAGCAGTAACCAAGGGGTTCGCGAGCAGTACTTC.

This clonotype came up a few times. The chain recombines TRBV5-1 with TRBJ2-3; 13 nucleotides match TRBD2. This CDR3 comprises 16 residues. Trimming removed 4 bases from V and 4 bases from J; junction bases left unmatched: 6. Germline-derived CDR1 and CDR2 are SGHRS and YFSETQ. In DNA form, the CDR3 reads TGCGCCAGCAGCCTAGGGACTAGCGGGGAGGCAGATACGCAGTATTTT. Its translation: CASSLGTSGEADTQYF.

J is TRBJ2-3 and V is TRBV12-3 or TRBV12-4; D ambiguous. The V end was cut by 6 bases, the J end by 0 bases, with 13 bases between. This CDR3 is 15 amino acids long. CDR3 protein: CASSPDTSSTDTQYF. The CDR3 DNA reads as TGTGCCAGCAGCCCCGACACGAGTAGCACAGATACGCAGTATTTT.